The rows below give T cell receptor beta chains drawn from one sample of a study of human T cells and chemical hapten exposure. TCRdb re-analysed the RACE reads in MiXCR, keeping a single row per CDR3 protein. Seen here are some 110,000 distinct CDR3 sequences, roughly 12% observed once, and the top ten hold roughly 1.5%. The source was whole blood, collected in connection with sensitization to the hapten diphenylcyclopropenone (DPC). These receptors all stem from a woman aged 50 to 60 with alopecia areata. Some clones in this sample may be carry-over from other donors' samples. The CDR3 runs from the conserved cysteine through the conserved F or W. A D gene is named only where the DNA matches it firmly. Only part of the rows carry a size: once, few, many, or a class if the clone is expanded.

d_gene	v_gene	j_gene	abundance	CDR3nt	CDR3aa
TRBD1	TRBV12-3/TRBV12-4	TRBJ1-1	few	TGTGCCAGCAGCTGGACAGGGATTATTTGGACTGAAGCTTTCTTT	CASSWTGIIWTEAFF
.	TRBV5-1	TRBJ1-1	many	TGCGCCAGCAGCTACAGTAACACTGAAGCTTTCTTT	CASSYSNTEAFF
.	TRBV6-5	TRBJ2-5	.	TGTGCCAGCAGGGTATTCCCGCAAGAGACCCAGTACTTC	CASRVFPQETQYF
.	TRBV28	TRBJ1-5	many	TGTGCCAGCAGTCCACGCGGGGGCACCCATCAGCCCCAGCATTTT	CASSPRGGTHQPQHF
.	TRBV18	TRBJ1-4	.	TGTGCCAGCTCACCGTTCATCATGAGCGTGGAAAATGAAAAACTGTTTTTT	CASSPFIMSVENEKLFF
.	TRBV10-1	TRBJ2-3	many	TGCGCCAGCAGCAAAATCGACGCCGCGAATACGCAGTATTTT	CASSKIDAANTQYF
.	TRBV28	TRBJ1-2	many	TGTGCCAGCAGCAGACAGTCTAACTATGGCTACACCTTC	CASSRQSNYGYTF
.	TRBV7-8	TRBJ2-3	many	TGTGCCAGCCTAAACAGGGTCGGAGCAGATACGCAGTATTTT	CASLNRVGADTQYF
TRBD1	TRBV6-5	TRBJ1-2	few	TGTGCCAGCAGTGTAGGGACAGGGAACTATGGCTACACCTTC	CASSVGTGNYGYTF
TRBD1	TRBV12-3/TRBV12-4	TRBJ1-2	.	TGTGCCAGCAGTCCTGGGACAGGGAGCCTCCCCCTTGGCTACACCTTC	CASSPGTGSLPLGYTF
TRBD2	TRBV18	TRBJ2-2	.	TGTGCCAGCACCGTGGGAGCGGGAGACGGCGGGGAGCTGTTTTTT	CASTVGAGDGGELFF
.	TRBV20-1	TRBJ1-4	.	TGCAGTGCTTTGGGACGGAGTAATGAAAAACTGTTTTTT	CSALGRSNEKLFF
TRBD1	TRBV29-1	TRBJ2-7	many	TGCAGCGCAACAGGGGACGCCCGGGAGCAGTACTTC	CSATGDAREQYF
.	TRBV6-2/TRBV6-3	TRBJ2-7	few	TGTGCCAGCAGTTACTCGCTTCGTGAGCAGTACTTC	CASSYSLREQYF
.	TRBV29-1	TRBJ1-5	many	TGCAGCGTTGGGTCAGGGAATCAGCCCCAGCATTTT	CSVGSGNQPQHF
TRBD1	TRBV27	TRBJ2-7	few	TGTGCCAGCAGTCTTCGAGGGAACCGGGACAGGGGCCACGAGCAGTACTTC	CASSLRGNRDRGHEQYF
.	TRBV10-2	TRBJ2-7	many	TGCGCCAGCACTACGAGTGGCCCCCAGGCCGAGCAGTACTTC	CASTTSGPQAEQYF
.	TRBV2	TRBJ1-1	.	TGTGCCAGCAGCGGACCCAGGACAGTTAACACTGAAGCTTTCTTT	CASSGPRTVNTEAFF
.	TRBV20-1	TRBJ2-2	few	TGCAGTGCTCCCGGGTCAGTGTCTTCGGAGCTGTTTTTT	CSAPGSVSSELFF
.	TRBV11-2	TRBJ2-1	many	TGTGCCAGCAGCTTAGAACCGATAGCGGTAAGCTCCTACAATGAGCAGTTCTTC	CASSLEPIAVSSYNEQFF
TRBD2	TRBV14	TRBJ2-1	few	TGTGCCAGCAGCCAAGGACTAGCGTACCTGCCCTTCTTC	CASSQGLAYLPFF
.	TRBV28	TRBJ1-1	.	TGTGCCAGCACCCAACGGGGTCGGAACACTGAAGCTTTCTTT	CASTQRGRNTEAFF
TRBD1	TRBV6-5	TRBJ1-6	many	TGTGCCAGCAGTTACGAAGGGACAGGGAAAGGGTCCCTCCACTTT	CASSYEGTGKGSLHF
.	TRBV28	TRBJ1-4	.	TGTGCCAGCCTTAGACACAATGCTAATGAAAAACTGTTTTTT	CASLRHNANEKLFF
.	TRBV29-1	TRBJ1-2	many	TGCAGCGTTGCTTCAGACACAGGTTTCAATGGCTACACCTTC	CSVASDTGFNGYTF
.	TRBV20-1	TRBJ1-1	few	TGCAGTGCGCCGGACAGGAACACTGAAGCTTTCTTT	CSAPDRNTEAFF
TRBD2	TRBV18	TRBJ2-2	.	TGTGCCAGCTCACGGGGGACTACCGAGACCGGGGAGCTGTTTTTT	CASSRGTTETGELFF
TRBD1	TRBV29-1	TRBJ2-7	many	TGCAGCGTTTTAAAACTCAGGGACAGGTCCTACGAGCAGTACTTC	CSVLKLRDRSYEQYF
.	TRBV28	TRBJ1-1	many	TGTGCCAGCAGTTTATGGGAAGAAGCTTTCTTT	CASSLWEEAFF
TRBD2	TRBV7-9	TRBJ2-1	many	TGTGCCAGCAGCTTATTTCTAGCGGGTCACAATGAGCAGTTCTTC	CASSLFLAGHNEQFF
.	TRBV7-2	TRBJ2-6	many	TGTGCCAGCAGCCCGAGGACAGCCGGGGCCAACGTCCTGACTTTC	CASSPRTAGANVLTF
.	TRBV7-9	TRBJ1-1	many	TGTGCCACCTTGAAGGGTAGGCACACTGAAGCTTTCTTT	CATLKGRHTEAFF
.	TRBV6-5	TRBJ1-1	.	TGTGCCAGCAGTTTGGCAACAGGGTCCCCTGAAGCTTTCTTT	CASSLATGSPEAFF
.	TRBV28	TRBJ1-2	few	TGTGCCAGCAGTGACCGATCCTATGGCTACACCTTC	CASSDRSYGYTF
.	TRBV12-3/TRBV12-4	TRBJ1-4	.	TGTGCCAGCAGCCGCCAGACATACGGTGTTGAAAAACTGTTTTTT	CASSRQTYGVEKLFF
.	TRBV29-1	TRBJ2-2	many	TGCAGCGTTGTAGAGGCTAGGGTGAACACCGGGGAGCTGTTTTTT	CSVVEARVNTGELFF
.	TRBV3-1	TRBJ2-1	many	TGTGCCAGCAGCGAGCATTTCCCCAATGAGCAGTTCTTC	CASSEHFPNEQFF
.	TRBV20-1	TRBJ2-3	.	TGCAGTGCTAGGGTCCAGACGAGCACAGATACGCAGTATTTT	CSARVQTSTDTQYF
.	TRBV19	TRBJ2-1	.	TGTGCCAGTGCTGGTTACTACAATGAGCAGTTCTTC	CASAGYYNEQFF